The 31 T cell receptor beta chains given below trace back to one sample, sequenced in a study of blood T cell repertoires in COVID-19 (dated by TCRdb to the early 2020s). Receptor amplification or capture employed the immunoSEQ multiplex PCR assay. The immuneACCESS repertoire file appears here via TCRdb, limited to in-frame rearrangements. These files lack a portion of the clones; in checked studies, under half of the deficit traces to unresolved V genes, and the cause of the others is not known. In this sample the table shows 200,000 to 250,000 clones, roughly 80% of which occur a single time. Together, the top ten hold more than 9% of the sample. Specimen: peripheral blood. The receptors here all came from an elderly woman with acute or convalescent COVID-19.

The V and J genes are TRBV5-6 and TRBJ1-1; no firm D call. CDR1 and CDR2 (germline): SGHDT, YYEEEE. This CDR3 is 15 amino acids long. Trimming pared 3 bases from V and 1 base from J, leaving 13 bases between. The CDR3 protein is CASSWFARANTEAFF. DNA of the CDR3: TGTGCCAGCAGCTGGTTCGCGCGGGCGAACACTGAAGCTTTCTTT.

The CDR3 DNA reads TGTGCCAGCAGACCGGACAGGGCCTCACCCCTCCACTTT. Protein product: CASRPDRASPLHF. This rearrangement joins TRBV6-5 to TRBJ1-6; 8 positions agree with TRBD1. The ends lost 6 bases at V and 10 bases at J; junction bases unmatched: 5. The CDR3 runs 13 residues. Germline V gene lookup returns CDR1 MNHEY and CDR2 SVGAGI.

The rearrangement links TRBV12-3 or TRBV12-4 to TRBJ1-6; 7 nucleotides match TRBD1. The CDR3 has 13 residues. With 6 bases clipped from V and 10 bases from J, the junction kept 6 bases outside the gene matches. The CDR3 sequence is CASRTTGESPLHF. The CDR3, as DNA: TGTGCCAGCAGAACAACAGGGGAGTCACCCCTCCACTTT.

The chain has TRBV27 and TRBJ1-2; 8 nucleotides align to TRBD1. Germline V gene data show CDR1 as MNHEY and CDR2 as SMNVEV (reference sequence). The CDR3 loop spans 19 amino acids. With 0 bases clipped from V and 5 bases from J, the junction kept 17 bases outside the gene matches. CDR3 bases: TGTGCCAGCAGTTTATCGCCTCATTCTCCACAGGGGGGATTATATGGCTACACCTTC. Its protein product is CASSLSPHSPQGGLYGYTF.

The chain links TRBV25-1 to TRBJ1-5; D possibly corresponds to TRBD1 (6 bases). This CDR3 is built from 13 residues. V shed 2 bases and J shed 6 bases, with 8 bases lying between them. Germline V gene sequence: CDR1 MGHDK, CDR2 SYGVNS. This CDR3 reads CASSEGGGQPQHF. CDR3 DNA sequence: TGTGCCAGCAGTGAAGGGGGCGGTCAGCCCCAGCATTTT. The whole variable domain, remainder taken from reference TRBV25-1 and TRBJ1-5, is EADIYQTPRYLVIGTGKKITLECSQTMGHDKMYWYQQDPGMELHLIHYSYGVNSTEKGDLSSESTVSRIRTEHFPLTLESARPSHTSQYLCASSEGGGQPQHFGDGTRLSIL.

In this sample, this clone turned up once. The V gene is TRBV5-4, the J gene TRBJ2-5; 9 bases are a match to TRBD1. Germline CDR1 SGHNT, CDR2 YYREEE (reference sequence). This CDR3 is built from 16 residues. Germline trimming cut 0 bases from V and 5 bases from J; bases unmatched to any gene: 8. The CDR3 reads CASSLGAGQGWETQYF. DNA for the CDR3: TGTGCCAGCAGCTTGGGGGCGGGACAGGGTTGGGAGACCCAGTACTTC. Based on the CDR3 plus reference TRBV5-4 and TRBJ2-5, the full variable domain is ETGVTQSPTHLIKTRGQQVTLRCSSQSGHNTVSWYQQALGQGPQFIFQYYREEENGRGNFPPRFSGLQFPNYSSELNVNALELDDSALYLCASSLGAGQGWETQYFGPGTRLLVL.

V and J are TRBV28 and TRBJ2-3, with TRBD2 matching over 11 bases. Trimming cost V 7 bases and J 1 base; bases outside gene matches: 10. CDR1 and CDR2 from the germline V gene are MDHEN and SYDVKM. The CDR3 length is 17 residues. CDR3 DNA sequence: TGTGCCAGCATAACTAGCGGGAGTTTAAGCCGCACAGATACGCAGTATTTT. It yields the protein CASITSGSLSRTDTQYF.

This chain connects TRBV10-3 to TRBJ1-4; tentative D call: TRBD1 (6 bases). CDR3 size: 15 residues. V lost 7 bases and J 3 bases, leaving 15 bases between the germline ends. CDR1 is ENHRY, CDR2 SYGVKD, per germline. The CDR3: CAINKKGDPNEKLFF. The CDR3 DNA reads TGTGCCATCAACAAAAAGGGGGACCCTAATGAAAAACTGTTTTTT.

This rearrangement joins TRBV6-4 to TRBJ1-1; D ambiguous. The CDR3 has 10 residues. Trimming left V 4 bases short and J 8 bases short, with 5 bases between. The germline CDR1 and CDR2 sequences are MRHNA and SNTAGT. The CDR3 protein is CASSVLEAFF. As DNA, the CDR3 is TGTGCCAGCAGTGTTCTAGAAGCTTTCTTT.

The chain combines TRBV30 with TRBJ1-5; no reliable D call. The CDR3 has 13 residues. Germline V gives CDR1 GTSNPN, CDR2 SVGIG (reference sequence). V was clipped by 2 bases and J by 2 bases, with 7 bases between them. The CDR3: CAWSQGGNQPQHF. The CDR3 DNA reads TGTGCCTGGAGTCAAGGAGGCAATCAGCCCCAGCATTTT.

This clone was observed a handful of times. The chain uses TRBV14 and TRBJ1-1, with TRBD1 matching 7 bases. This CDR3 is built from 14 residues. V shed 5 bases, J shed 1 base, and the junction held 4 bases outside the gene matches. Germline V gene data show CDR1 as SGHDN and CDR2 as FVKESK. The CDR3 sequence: CASSVRTGNTEAFF. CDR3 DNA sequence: TGTGCCAGCAGCGTTCGGACAGGGAACACTGAAGCTTTCTTT.

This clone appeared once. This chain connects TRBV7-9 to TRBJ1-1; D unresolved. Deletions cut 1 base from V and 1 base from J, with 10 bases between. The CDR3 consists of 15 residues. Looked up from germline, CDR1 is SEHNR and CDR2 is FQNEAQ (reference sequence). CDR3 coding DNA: TGTGCCAGCAGCTTAGGAGGGAGGAAGAACACTGAAGCTTTCTTT. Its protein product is CASSLGGRKNTEAFF.

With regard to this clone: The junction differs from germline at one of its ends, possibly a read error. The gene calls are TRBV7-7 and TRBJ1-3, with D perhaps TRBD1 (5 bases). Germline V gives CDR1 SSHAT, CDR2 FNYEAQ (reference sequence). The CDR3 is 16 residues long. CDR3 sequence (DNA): TGTGCTAGCAGCCCCTTGACAGCGAGCTCTGGAAACACCATATATTTT. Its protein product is CASSPLTASSGNTIYF.

The CDR3 sequence: CASSYGRGTEKLFF. For the CDR3, the DNA is TGTGCCAGCAGTTACGGCAGGGGGACTGAAAAACTGTTTTTT. The chain couples TRBV6-5 to TRBJ1-4, with 7 bases aligning to TRBD1. The V gene end was trimmed by 2 bases and the J gene end by 7 bases; junction bases not matched to a gene: 4. CDR1 MNHEY and CDR2 SVGAGI come from the germline V gene. This CDR3 contains 14 residues.

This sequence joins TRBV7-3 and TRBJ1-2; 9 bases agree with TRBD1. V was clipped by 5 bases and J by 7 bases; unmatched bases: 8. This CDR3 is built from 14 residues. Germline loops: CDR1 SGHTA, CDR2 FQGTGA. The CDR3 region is CASSPGTGSFGYTF. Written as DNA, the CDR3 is TGTGCCAGCAGCCCGGGGACAGGGAGTTTTGGCTACACCTTC.

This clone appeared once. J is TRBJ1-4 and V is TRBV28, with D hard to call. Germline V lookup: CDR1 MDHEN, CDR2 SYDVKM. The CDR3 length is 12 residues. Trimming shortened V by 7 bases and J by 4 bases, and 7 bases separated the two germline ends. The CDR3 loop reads CASTEINEKLFF. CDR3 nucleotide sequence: TGTGCCAGCACGGAGATTAATGAAAAACTGTTTTTT.

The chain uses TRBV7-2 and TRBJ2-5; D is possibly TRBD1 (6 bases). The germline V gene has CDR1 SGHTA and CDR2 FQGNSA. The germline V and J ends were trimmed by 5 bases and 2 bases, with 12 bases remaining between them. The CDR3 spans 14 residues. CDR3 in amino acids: CASSLSRGQETQYF. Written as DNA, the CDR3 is TGTGCCAGCAGCCTAAGCAGGGGTCAAGAGACCCAGTACTTC.

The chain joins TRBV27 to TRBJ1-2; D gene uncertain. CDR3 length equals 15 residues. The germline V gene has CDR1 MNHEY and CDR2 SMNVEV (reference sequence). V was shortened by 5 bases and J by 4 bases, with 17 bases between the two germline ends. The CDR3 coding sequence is TGTGCCAGCAGTCCCCGTATTGGATCAGGCTATGGCTACACCTTC. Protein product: CASSPRIGSGYGYTF.

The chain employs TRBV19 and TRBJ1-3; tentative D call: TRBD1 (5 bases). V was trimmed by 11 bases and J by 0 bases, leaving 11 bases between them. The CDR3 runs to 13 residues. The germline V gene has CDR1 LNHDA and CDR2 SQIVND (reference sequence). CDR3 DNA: TGTGCCGTGGGGGAGGACTCTGGAAACACCATATATTTT. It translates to CAVGEDSGNTIYF. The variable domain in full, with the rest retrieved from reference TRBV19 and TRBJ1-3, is DGGITQSPKYLFRKEGQNVTLSCEQNLNHDAMYWYRQDPGQGLRLIYYSQIVNDFQKGDIAEGYSVSREKKESFPLTVTSAQKNPTAFYLCAVGEDSGNTIYFGEGSWLTVV.

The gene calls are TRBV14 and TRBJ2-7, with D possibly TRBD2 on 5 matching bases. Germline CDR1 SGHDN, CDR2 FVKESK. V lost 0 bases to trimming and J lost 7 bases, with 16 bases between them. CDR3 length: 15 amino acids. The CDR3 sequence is CASSQEGGQPREQYF. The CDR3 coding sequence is TGTGCCAGCAGCCAAGAAGGCGGGCAGCCGCGGGAGCAGTACTTC. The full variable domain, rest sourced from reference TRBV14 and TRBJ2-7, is EAGVTQFPSHSVIEKGQTVTLRCDPISGHDNLYWYRRVMGKEIKFLLHFVKESKQDESGMPNNRFLAERTGGTYSTLKVQPAELEDSGVYFCASSQEGGQPREQYFGPGTRLTVT.

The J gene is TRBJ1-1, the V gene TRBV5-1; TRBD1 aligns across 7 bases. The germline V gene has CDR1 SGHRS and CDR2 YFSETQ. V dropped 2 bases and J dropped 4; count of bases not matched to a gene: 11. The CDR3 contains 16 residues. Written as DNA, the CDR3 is TGCGCCAGCAGCTTCCCAGGGGGGACGGGTAGCACTGAAGCTTTCTTT. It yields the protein CASSFPGGTGSTEAFF. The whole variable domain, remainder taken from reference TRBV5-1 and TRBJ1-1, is KAGVTQTPRYLIKTRGQQVTLSCSPISGHRSVSWYQQTPGQGLQFLFEYFSETQRNKGNFPGRFSGRQFSNSRSEMNVSTLELGDSALYLCASSFPGGTGSTEAFFGQGTRLTVV.

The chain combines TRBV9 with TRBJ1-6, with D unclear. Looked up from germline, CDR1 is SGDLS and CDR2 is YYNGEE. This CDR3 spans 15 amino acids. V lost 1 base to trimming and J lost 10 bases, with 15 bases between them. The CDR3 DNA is TGTGCCAGCAGCGTATTCGGGGAATCGGGCTCACCCCTCCACTTT. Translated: CASSVFGESGSPLHF. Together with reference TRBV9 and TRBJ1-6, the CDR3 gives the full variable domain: DSGVTQTPKHLITATGQRVTLRCSPRSGDLSVYWYQQSLDQGLQFLIQYYNGEERAKGNILERFSAQQFPDLHSELNLSSLELGDSALYFCASSVFGESGSPLHFGNGTRLTVT.

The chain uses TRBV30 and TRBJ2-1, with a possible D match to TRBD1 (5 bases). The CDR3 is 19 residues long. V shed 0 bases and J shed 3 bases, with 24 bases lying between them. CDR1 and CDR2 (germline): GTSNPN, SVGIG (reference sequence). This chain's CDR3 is CAWSVFAGALIPIYNEQFF. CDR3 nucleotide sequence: TGTGCCTGGAGTGTCTTCGCTGGGGCCCTCATACCCATCTACAATGAGCAGTTCTTC.

In nucleotides, the CDR3 is TGTGCCAGTACCAGGGAGGCGATACAGCCCCAGCATTTT. Translating it yields CASTREAIQPQHF. The chain uses TRBV12-3 or TRBV12-4 and TRBJ1-5, with a tentative D call TRBD1 (5 bases). V was pared by 9 bases and J by 7 bases, with 16 bases between. This CDR3 is built from 13 residues.

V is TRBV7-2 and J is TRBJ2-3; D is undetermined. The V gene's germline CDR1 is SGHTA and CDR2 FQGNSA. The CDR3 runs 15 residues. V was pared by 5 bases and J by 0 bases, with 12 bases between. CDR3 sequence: CASSPDSQSTDTQYF. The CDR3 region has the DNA TGTGCCAGCAGCCCAGATAGCCAGAGCACAGATACGCAGTATTTT.

This CDR3 reads CASIQQGARGYTF. For the CDR3, the DNA is TGTGCCAGCATTCAACAGGGGGCGCGGGGCTACACCTTC. The rearrangement links TRBV28 to TRBJ1-2; TRBD1 agrees at 9 bases. This CDR3 region has 13 residues. CDR1 is MDHEN, CDR2 SYDVKM, per germline. The trim removed 7 bases at V and 8 bases at J, leaving 8 bases unmatched.

The CDR3 protein is CASGLGRGGDFAGELFF. CDR3 nucleotides: TGTGCTAGTGGTTTAGGTCGCGGGGGGGACTTTGCCGGGGAGCTGTTTTTT. The chain joins TRBV12-5 to TRBJ2-2, with 9 bases aligning to TRBD2. The ends lost 3 bases at V and 6 bases at J; junction bases unmatched: 11. This CDR3 has 17 amino acids. Looked up from germline, CDR1 is LGHNT and CDR2 is FRNRAP.

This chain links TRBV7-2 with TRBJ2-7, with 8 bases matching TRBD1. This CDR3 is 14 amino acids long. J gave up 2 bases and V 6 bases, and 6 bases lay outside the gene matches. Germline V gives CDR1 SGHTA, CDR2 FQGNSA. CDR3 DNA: TGTGCCAGCAGTGCCGGGACAGGTCCCTACGAGCAGTACTTC. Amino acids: CASSAGTGPYEQYF.

CDR3 region: CASRTVPGGTEAFF. CDR3 sequence (DNA): TGTGCCAGCAGGACGGTCCCAGGGGGCACTGAAGCTTTCTTT. The J gene is TRBJ1-1, the V gene TRBV7-2, with 7 bases lining up with TRBD1. The germline V gene encodes CDR1 SGHTA and CDR2 FQGNSA. The CDR3 totals 14 residues. V lost 6 bases to trimming and J lost 4 bases; unmatched junction nucleotides: 8.

The CDR3 loop is CASSAGGLNEQFF. CDR3 in DNA: TGTGCCAGCAGCGCGGGGGGGCTTAATGAGCAGTTCTTC. The chain has TRBV7-2 and TRBJ2-1; TRBD2 agrees at 9 bases. CDR1 and CDR2 (germline): SGHTA, FQGNSA. This CDR3 spans 13 amino acids. The V and J ends lost 5 bases and 7 bases, in that order; junction bases with no gene match: 3. Drawing the rest from reference TRBV7-2 and TRBJ2-1, the complete variable domain is GAGVSQSPSNKVTEKGKDVELRCDPISGHTALYWYRQSLGQGLEFLIYFQGNSAPDKSGLPSDRFSAERTGGSVSTLTIQRTQQEDSAVYLCASSAGGLNEQFFGPGTRLTVL.

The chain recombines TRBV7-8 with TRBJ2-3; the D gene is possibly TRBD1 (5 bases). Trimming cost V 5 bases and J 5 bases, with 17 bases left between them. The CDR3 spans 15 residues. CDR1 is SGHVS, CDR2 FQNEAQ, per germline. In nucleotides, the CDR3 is TGTGCCAGCAGCCCTCCGCAGGGTGACAAAGATACGCAGTATTTT. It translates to CASSPPQGDKDTQYF.